The clone carrying this TCR beta chain showed up many times. No antigen is known for it. The DNA ends 3 residues before the CDR3 does, and the rest of the CDR3 is filled in from the germline J gene. Donors gave about 5 to 9 ml heparinized peripheral whole blood. This entry is derived from a study of T cell clonality in common variable immunodeficiency. Findings and limits, study-wide: CVID subjects shared fewer TCRbeta clones than healthy controls did. In common variable immunodeficiency, TCR beta chains reportedly carried fewer deletions and N-nucleotide insertions.

This CDR3 is 14 amino acids long. V dropped 5 bases and J dropped 3; count of bases not matched to a gene: 7. Germline CDR1 is SGHAT and CDR2 is FQNNGV. CVID and control samples used equivalent genomic DNA input. This table comes from immunoSEQ multiplex PCR, and its TCRdb copy is limited to in-frame clones, with some not included. The sample has tens of thousands of clones, none seen only once. The chain carries TRBV11-2 and TRBJ2-7; 7 bases align to TRBD2. The sequence derives from a person between 18 and 75 years old in good health. Input material: peripheral blood mononuclear cells. The CDR3 bases that were read are TGTGCCAGCAGCGCTCTCGGGGAGGGCTACGAG. It specifies CASSALGEGYE. The CDR3, in full, reads CASSALGEGYEQYF.